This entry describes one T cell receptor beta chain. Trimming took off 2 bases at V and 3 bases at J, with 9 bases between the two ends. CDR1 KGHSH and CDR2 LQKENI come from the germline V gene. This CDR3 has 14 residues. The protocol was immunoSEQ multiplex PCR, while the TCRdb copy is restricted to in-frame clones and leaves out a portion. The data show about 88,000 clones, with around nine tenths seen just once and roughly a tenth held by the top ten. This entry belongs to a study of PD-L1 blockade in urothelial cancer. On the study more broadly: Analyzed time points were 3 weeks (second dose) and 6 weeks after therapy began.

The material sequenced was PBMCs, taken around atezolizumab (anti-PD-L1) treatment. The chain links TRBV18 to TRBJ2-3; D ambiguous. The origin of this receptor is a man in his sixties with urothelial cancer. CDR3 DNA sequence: TGTGCCAGCTCACCAAGTCAGATTACAGATACGCAGTATTTT. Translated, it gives CASSPSQITDTQYF.